One sample yielded the 2 T cell receptor beta chains listed below, sequenced in a study of T cell responses to AZD1222 COVID-19 vaccine. Repertoires were generated with immunoSEQ multiplex PCR, while TCRdb's copy carries only in-frame clones and drops some. Of some 110,000 clones in the sample, 85% to 90% are singletons; the top ten hold approximately 16%. The sequencing here drew on peripheral blood, taken 28 days after the second AZD1222 dose. The receptors shown here come from an adult who received the AZD1222 COVID-19 vaccine.

This clone was seen a single time. V usage is TRBV3-1 (or the pseudogene TRBV3-2) and J usage is TRBJ2-7; 8 bases are a match to TRBD1. The V and J ends lost 3 bases and 4 bases, in that order; junction bases with no gene match: 8. The CDR3 consists of 15 residues. CDR1 LGHDT and CDR2 YNNKEL come from the germline V gene (reference sequence). The CDR3 nucleotides are TGTGCCAGCAGCCAGGGGCATACAGGGGGTTACGAGCAGTACTTC. Amino acids: CASSQGHTGGYEQYF.

J is TRBJ1-5 and V is TRBV2; D gene unclear. Germline CDR1 is SNHLY and CDR2 is FYNNEI. This CDR3 comprises 13 residues. The V end was cut by 4 bases, the J end by 3 bases, with 7 bases between. The CDR3 DNA reads TGTGCCAGCAGTGTTAGATACAATCAGCCCCAGCATTTT. Protein sequence: CASSVRYNQPQHF.